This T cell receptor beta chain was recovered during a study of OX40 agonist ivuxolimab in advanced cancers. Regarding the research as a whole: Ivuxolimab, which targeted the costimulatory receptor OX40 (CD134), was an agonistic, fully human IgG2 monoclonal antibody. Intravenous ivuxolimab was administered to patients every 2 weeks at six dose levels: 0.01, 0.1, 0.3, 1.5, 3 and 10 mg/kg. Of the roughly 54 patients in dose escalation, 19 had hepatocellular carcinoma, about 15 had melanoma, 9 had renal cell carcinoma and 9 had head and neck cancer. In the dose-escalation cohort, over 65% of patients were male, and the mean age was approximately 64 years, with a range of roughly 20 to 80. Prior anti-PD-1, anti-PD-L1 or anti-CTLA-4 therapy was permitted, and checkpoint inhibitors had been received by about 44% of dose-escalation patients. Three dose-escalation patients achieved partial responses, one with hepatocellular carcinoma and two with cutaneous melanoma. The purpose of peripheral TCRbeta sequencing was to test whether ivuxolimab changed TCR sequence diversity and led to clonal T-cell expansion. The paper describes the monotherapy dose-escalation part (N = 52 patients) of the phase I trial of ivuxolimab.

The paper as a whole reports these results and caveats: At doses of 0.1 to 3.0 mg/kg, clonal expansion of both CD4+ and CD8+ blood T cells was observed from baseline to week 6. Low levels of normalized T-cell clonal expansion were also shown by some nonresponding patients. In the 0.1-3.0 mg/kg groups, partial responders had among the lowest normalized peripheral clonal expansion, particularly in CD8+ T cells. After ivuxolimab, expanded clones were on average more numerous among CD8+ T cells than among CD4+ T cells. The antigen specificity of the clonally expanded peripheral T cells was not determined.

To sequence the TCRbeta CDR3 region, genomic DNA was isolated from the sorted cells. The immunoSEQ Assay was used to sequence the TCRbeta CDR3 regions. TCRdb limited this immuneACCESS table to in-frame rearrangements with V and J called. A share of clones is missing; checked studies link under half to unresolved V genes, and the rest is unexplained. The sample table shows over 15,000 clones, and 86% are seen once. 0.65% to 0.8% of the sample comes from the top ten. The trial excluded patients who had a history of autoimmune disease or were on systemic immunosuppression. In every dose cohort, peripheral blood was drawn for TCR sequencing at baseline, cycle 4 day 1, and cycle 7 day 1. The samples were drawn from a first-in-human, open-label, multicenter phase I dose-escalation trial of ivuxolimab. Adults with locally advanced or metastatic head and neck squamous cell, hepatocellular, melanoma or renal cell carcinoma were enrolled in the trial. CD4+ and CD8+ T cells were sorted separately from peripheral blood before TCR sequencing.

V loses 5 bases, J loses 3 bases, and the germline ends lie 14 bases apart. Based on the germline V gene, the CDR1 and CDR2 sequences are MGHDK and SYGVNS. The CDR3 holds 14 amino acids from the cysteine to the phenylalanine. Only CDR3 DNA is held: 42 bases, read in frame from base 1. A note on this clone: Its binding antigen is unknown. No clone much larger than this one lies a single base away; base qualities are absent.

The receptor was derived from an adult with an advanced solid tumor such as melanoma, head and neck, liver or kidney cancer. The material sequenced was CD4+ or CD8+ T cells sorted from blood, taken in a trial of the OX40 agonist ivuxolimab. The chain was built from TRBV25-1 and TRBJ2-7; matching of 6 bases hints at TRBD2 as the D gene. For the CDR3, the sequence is CASSKPGLIYEQYF. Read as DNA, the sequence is TGTGCCAGCAGTAAGCCGGGACTCATCTACGAGCAGTACTTC.